These 3 T cell receptor beta chains originate from one sample sequenced in a study of blood T cell repertoires in COVID-19. Sequenced by immunoSEQ multiplex PCR; TCRdb stores in-frame clones only, minus some. The data show 85,000 to 130,000 clones, 87% seen once. The sample consisted of peripheral blood. These receptors all come from a man aged 50 or older with acute or convalescent COVID-19.

This clone was counted at least ten times. V gene TRBV29-1 combines with J gene TRBJ2-2, with a tentative D call TRBD2 (5 bases). V lost 6 bases, J lost 4 bases, and 15 bases lay in between. Germline V gene data show CDR1 as SQVTM and CDR2 as ANQGSEA. CDR3 size: 14 residues. The CDR3 DNA is TGCAGCGTCAAGGGAGAAAGGATCACCGGGGAGCTGTTTTTT. Translating gives CSVKGERITGELFF.

About this clone itself: The junction differs from germline at one of its ends, possibly a read error. The chain couples TRBV6-2 or TRBV6-3 to TRBJ1-1; tentatively, D is TRBD1 (5 bases). The CDR3 length is 14 residues. CDR1 is MNHEY, CDR2 SVGEGT, per germline. CDR3 protein: CASSSVGGNAEAFF. The CDR3 region has the DNA TGTGCCAGCAGCTCGGTTGGGGGGAACGCTGAAGCTTTCTTT.

This chain connects TRBV5-4 to TRBJ1-2; unclear D gene. V was cut by 0 bases and J by 5 bases, with 14 bases left in between. Germline loops: CDR1 SGHNT, CDR2 YYREEE (reference sequence). This CDR3 has 15 residues. In nucleotides, the CDR3 is TGTGCCAGCAGCTTGGGGGCGGAGGCAGTTTATGGCTACACCTTC. Encoded protein: CASSLGAEAVYGYTF. The full variable domain, rest sourced from reference TRBV5-4 and TRBJ1-2, is ETGVTQSPTHLIKTRGQQVTLRCSSQSGHNTVSWYQQALGQGPQFIFQYYREEENGRGNFPPRFSGLQFPNYSSELNVNALELDDSALYLCASSLGAEAVYGYTFGSGTRLTVV.